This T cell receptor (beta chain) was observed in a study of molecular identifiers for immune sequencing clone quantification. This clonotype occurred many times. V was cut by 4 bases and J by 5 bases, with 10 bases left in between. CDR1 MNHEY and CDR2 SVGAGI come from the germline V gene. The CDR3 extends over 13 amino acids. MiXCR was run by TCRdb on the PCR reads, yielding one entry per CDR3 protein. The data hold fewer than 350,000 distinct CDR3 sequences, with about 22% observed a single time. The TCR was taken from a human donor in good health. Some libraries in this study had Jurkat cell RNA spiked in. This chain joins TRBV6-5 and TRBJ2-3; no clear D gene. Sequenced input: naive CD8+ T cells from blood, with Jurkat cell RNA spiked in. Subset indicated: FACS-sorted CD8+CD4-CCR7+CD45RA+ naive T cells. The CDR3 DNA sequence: TGTGCCAGCAGTTCCGAGCTGAGAGATACGCAGTATTTT. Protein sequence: CASSSELRDTQYF.